The entry below gives a single T cell receptor (beta chain) sequence along with its context. The entry originates in a study of T cell responses to AZD1222 COVID-19 vaccine. In germline, CDR1 is SQVTM, CDR2 ANQGSEA. CDR3 size: 11 residues. V was shortened by 5 bases and J by 8 bases, with 12 bases between the two germline ends. The method was immunoSEQ multiplex PCR; TCRdb's version includes in-frame clones alone and lacks a portion of them. Counted here are about 130,000 clones, around 84% occurring once; the ten biggest clones make up 9.5% to 15%. The chain combines TRBV29-1 with TRBJ1-1; D unclear. The sequence was collected from an adult in good health. Sample: peripheral blood, taken on day 0 of AZD1222 vaccination. In DNA form, the CDR3 reads TGCAGCGTTTTCCAGTTTGGGGAAGCTTTCTTT. Translation gives CSVFQFGEAFF. The full variable domain, rest sourced from reference TRBV29-1 and TRBJ1-1, is SAVISQKPSRDICQRGTSLTIQCQVDSQVTMMFWYRQQPGQSLTLIATANQGSEATYESGFVIDKFPISRPNLTFSTLTVSNMSPEDSSIYLCSVFQFGEAFFGQGTRLTVV.